Below are 21 T cell receptor beta chains sequenced from a single sample in a study of cytomegalovirus exposure and HLA in healthy donors. The study ran its PCR with 60 Vbeta and 13 Jbeta primers. Generated by immunoSEQ multiplex PCR, the TCRdb table keeps only in-frame clones and is missing some. Of 90,000 to 150,000 clones in the sample, 77% are singletons; the top ten hold under 7%. Input material: PBMCs. The origin of the receptors is a man younger than 35 in good health and CMV-seropositive.

The rearrangement links TRBV9 to TRBJ1-2; D is perhaps TRBD1 (5 bases). This CDR3 is built from 14 residues. The germline gives CDR1 SGDLS, CDR2 YYNGEE. V lost 4 bases, J lost 8 bases, and 18 bases lay in between. The CDR3: CASSRGVGQGGYTF. The CDR3 nucleotides read TGTGCCAGCAGCCGCGGAGTAGGACAAGGCGGCTACACCTTC.

The table lists this clone with a count of one. The gene calls are TRBV18 and TRBJ1-3, with 8 bases lining up with TRBD1. The V gene end was trimmed by 3 bases and the J gene end by 0 bases; junction bases not matched to a gene: 7. In germline, CDR1 is KGHSH, CDR2 LQKENI. This CDR3 region has 17 residues. CDR3 loop: CASSPGTGSSSGNTIYF. CDR3 nucleotides: TGTGCCAGCTCACCCGGGACAGGCTCTAGCTCTGGAAACACCATATATTTT.

There are a few counts of this clone. In nucleotides, the CDR3 is TGCGCCAGCAGCTCACAGGGGTCATCGACAATCGGCACCGGGTACGAGCAGTACTTC. Its protein is CASSSQGSSTIGTGYEQYF. This chain uses TRBV5-1 with TRBJ2-7; 7 bases agree with TRBD1. The trim removed 3 bases at V and 4 bases at J, leaving 22 bases unmatched. The CDR3 has 19 amino acids. From germline, CDR1 is SGHRS and CDR2 YFSETQ.

The V and J genes are TRBV10-2 and TRBJ1-5, with 7 bases that match TRBD1. Trimming at V came to 4 bases and at J to 0 bases, leaving 3 bases not matched to a gene. Germline lookup yields CDR1 WSHSY and CDR2 SAAADI. The CDR3 is 15 residues long. The CDR3 spells CASSGDSYSNQPQHF. The CDR3 nucleotides read TGCGCCAGCAGTGGGGACAGCTATAGCAATCAGCCCCAGCATTTT.

The chain has TRBV4-1 and TRBJ2-1; D remains unclear. The CDR3 totals 17 residues. Germline assignment: CDR1 MGHRA and CDR2 YSYEKL. V lost 1 base, J lost 0 bases, and 13 bases lay in between. The chain's CDR3 is CASSQARHGLSYNEQFF. DNA for the CDR3: TGCGCCAGCAGCCAAGCCCGACATGGGCTCTCCTACAATGAGCAGTTCTTC.

The genes are TRBV7-3 and TRBJ1-1; TRBD1 agrees at 7 bases. Germline lookup yields CDR1 SGHTA and CDR2 FQGTGA. The CDR3 extends over 15 amino acids. Trimming cost V 5 bases and J 2 bases; bases outside gene matches: 8. In DNA, the CDR3 is TGTGCCAGCAGCCCAAACAGGGGAATCAACACTGAAGCTTTCTTT. Translating it yields CASSPNRGINTEAFF.

In this sample, this clone turned up a few times. The gene calls are TRBV6-1 and TRBJ1-5; 7 bases agree with TRBD1. Per the germline V gene, CDR1 is MNHNS and CDR2 is SASEGT. This CDR3 is 15 amino acids long. J gave up 5 bases and V 6 bases, and 10 bases lay outside the gene matches. The CDR3 DNA is TGTGCCAGCAGCCCTACAGGGGTACGGGATCAGCCCCAGCATTTT. Its translation: CASSPTGVRDQPQHF.

The V and J genes are TRBV25-1 and TRBJ1-1, with TRBD1 identical over 8 bases. Germline values: CDR1 MGHDK, CDR2 SYGVNS. The CDR3 totals 14 residues. V shed 3 bases and J 4 bases; nucleotides not matched to a gene: 4. The CDR3 nucleotides are TGTGCCAGCAGTGAGTCGGACAGGGTCACTGAAGCTTTCTTT. Protein sequence: CASSESDRVTEAFF.

This clone was seen a single time. The chain couples TRBV19 to TRBJ1-2, with a possible D match to TRBD1 (6 bases). Trimming pared 6 bases from V and 6 bases from J, leaving 11 bases between. The CDR3 is made up of 12 amino acids. In germline, CDR1 is LNHDA, CDR2 SQIVND (reference sequence). The CDR3 region is CASRTGLDGYTF. CDR3 nucleotides: TGTGCCAGTAGGACAGGCTTAGATGGCTACACCTTC.

The chain joins TRBV5-5 to TRBJ1-3, with D possibly being TRBD1 (6 bases). The CDR3 runs 15 residues. CDR1 is SGHKS and CDR2 is YYEKEE in the germline V gene (reference sequence). Trimming pared 3 bases from V and 0 bases from J, leaving 10 bases between. The CDR3 loop reads CASSWGRPSGNTIYF. CDR3 bases: TGTGCCAGCAGCTGGGGGCGACCCTCTGGAAACACCATATATTTT.

V usage is TRBV5-4 and J usage is TRBJ1-6; D might be TRBD1 (6 bases). CDR3 length: 15 residues. V was shortened by 1 base and J by 6 bases, with 11 bases between the two germline ends. CDR1 SGHNT and CDR2 YYREEE come from the germline V gene (reference sequence). CDR3 sequence reads: CASSLKEQGNSPLHF. The CDR3 DNA reads as TGTGCCAGCAGCTTGAAGGAACAGGGTAATTCACCCCTCCACTTT.

The chain links TRBV21-1 to TRBJ1-5; the DNA was not used to check the table's D call, TRBD1. TRBV21-1 is described as a pseudogene. The CDR3 has 20 amino acids. The CDR3 nucleotides read TGTGCCAGCAGCTTAAAGCAAAAGGGGAGACAGGGGGAGGACAATCAGCCCCAGCATTTT. It yields the protein CASSLKQKGRQGEDNQPQHF.

The V and J genes are TRBV18 and TRBJ2-7; 8 nucleotides agree with TRBD2. The CDR3 contains 15 residues. The V segment lost 0 bases and the J segment 2 bases; nucleotides outside the gene matches: 3. Germline values: CDR1 KGHSH, CDR2 LQKENI. The CDR3 protein is CASSPPSGATYEQYF. CDR3 in DNA: TGTGCCAGCTCACCACCTAGCGGGGCGACCTACGAGCAGTACTTC.

This rearrangement joins TRBV5-1 to TRBJ2-2; the match to TRBD1 covers 7 bases. With V trimmed by 0 bases and J by 2 bases, 7 bases remained unmatched. The CDR3 totals 17 residues. Germline V lookup: CDR1 SGHRS, CDR2 YFSETQ. DNA for the CDR3: TGCGCCAGCAGCTTGGCCAAGGGACAGATCAACACCGGGGAGCTGTTTTTT. Protein: CASSLAKGQINTGELFF.

V is TRBV4-1 and J is TRBJ1-1, with no clear D. The germline V gene encodes CDR1 MGHRA and CDR2 YSYEKL. The CDR3 is 11 amino acids. V lost 4 bases and J lost 4, with 4 bases in between. CDR3 sequence: CASSRGTEAFF. The DNA of the CDR3 is TGCGCCAGCAGCCGAGGCACTGAAGCTTTCTTT.

The chain couples TRBV2 to TRBJ1-4, with D perhaps matching TRBD1 (5 bases). Germline V CDR1 and CDR2: SNHLY, FYNNEI. The V end lost 7 bases, the J end lost 8 bases, and 11 bases lay between the germline ends. This CDR3 comprises 12 residues. The CDR3 loop is CASKGRKEKLFF. CDR3 nucleotides: TGTGCCAGCAAGGGGAGGAAGGAAAAACTGTTTTTT.

This clone was counted a few times. The chain links TRBV7-9 to TRBJ1-2; D remains unclear. CDR3 size: 15 residues. Germline V gene sequence: CDR1 SEHNR, CDR2 FQNEAQ (reference sequence). V was clipped by 5 bases and J by 2 bases, with 15 bases between them. The CDR3 DNA reads as TGTGCCAGCAGCCCGCCGGCAGGATCCAACTATGGCTACACCTTC. The encoded protein is CASSPPAGSNYGYTF.

V usage is TRBV6-4 and J usage is TRBJ2-3; 10 bases match TRBD1. Looked up from germline, CDR1 is MRHNA and CDR2 is SNTAGT. This CDR3 spans 15 amino acids. Trimming removed 4 bases from V and 4 bases from J; junction bases left unmatched: 5. The CDR3 here is CASSARDRGPDTQYF. The DNA of the CDR3 is TGTGCCAGCAGTGCCCGGGACAGGGGCCCAGATACGCAGTATTTT.

This chain connects TRBV7-2 to TRBJ2-1, with 16 bases aligning to TRBD2. This CDR3 is 15 amino acids long. Germline V lookup: CDR1 SGHTA, CDR2 FQGNSA. J was trimmed by 8 bases and V by 5 bases; bases with no gene match: 3. The CDR3 DNA reads as TGTGCCAGCAGCGGGGGACTAGCGGGAGGGGATGAGCAGTTCTTC. It translates to CASSGGLAGGDEQFF.

V usage is TRBV6-1 and J usage is TRBJ1-2; D perhaps matches TRBD1 (5 bases). The CDR3 is 15 amino acids. Germline V gives CDR1 MNHNS, CDR2 SASEGT. V lost 5 bases to trimming and J lost 1 base, with 14 bases between them. The CDR3 region is CASSTRTDSNYGYTF. The CDR3 nucleotides read TGTGCCAGCAGTACCCGTACCGACAGTAACTATGGCTACACCTTC.

The sample holds one count of this clone. The rearrangement uses TRBV29-1 and TRBJ2-1; the D is unclear. Germline lookup yields CDR1 SQVTM and CDR2 ANQGSEA. V shed 3 bases and J shed 2 bases, with 8 bases lying between them. The CDR3 consists of 13 residues. This CDR3 reads CSVDLSPYNEQFF. The DNA for the CDR3 is TGCAGCGTTGATCTCTCCCCCTACAATGAGCAGTTCTTC.